A selection of T cell receptor beta chains follows, all from one sample in a study of cytomegalovirus exposure and HLA in healthy donors. TCRdb keeps only in-frame clones here, not all; method: immunoSEQ multiplex PCR. This sample's table reports 180,000 or so clones. Sample: PBMCs. The receptors shown here come from a woman younger than 35 in good health and CMV-seropositive. The CDR3 runs from the conserved cysteine through the conserved F or W. The D gene is left open where the match is weak.

TRBV5-1	TRBD2	14	TRBJ2-3	CASSLYGGTDTQYF	TGCGCCAGCAGCTTGTACGGGGGGACAGATACGCAGTATTTT
TRBV5-1	-	13	TRBJ1-6	CASSLGQSSPLHF	TGCGCCAGCAGCTTGGGACAGTCTTCACCCCTCCACTTT
TRBV6-5	TRBD1	16	TRBJ1-2	CASSWSGTGSNYGYTF	TGTGCCAGCAGTTGGTCGGGGACAGGGTCTAACTATGGCTACACCTTC
TRBV6-5	TRBD2	13	TRBJ2-7	CASRVQTSEEQYF	TGTGCCAGCAGAGTACAGACTAGCGAGGAGCAGTACTTC
TRBV19	-	15	TRBJ1-1	CASTIWGGESAEAFF	TGTGCCAGTACAATATGGGGGGGGGAGTCCGCTGAAGCTTTCTTT
TRBV6-5	TRBD1	15	TRBJ1-1	CASSVQQGRNTEAFF	TGTGCCAGCAGTGTCCAACAGGGGCGGAACACTGAAGCTTTCTTT
TRBV19	TRBD1	14	TRBJ1-2	CASKGTGQRYGYTF	TGTGCCAGTAAAGGGACAGGGCAACGCTATGGCTACACCTTC
TRBV18	-	12	TRBJ2-5	CASSQGKETQYF	TGTGCCAGCTCCCAGGGGAAAGAGACCCAGTACTTC
TRBV9	-	17	TRBJ1-1	CASSVDPSGTKNTEAFF	TGTGCCAGCAGCGTGGACCCTTCCGGGACAAAGAACACTGAAGCTTTCTTT
TRBV7-9	-	13	TRBJ1-1	CASLGGGLTEAFF	TGTGCCAGCCTCGGAGGAGGGCTCACTGAAGCTTTCTTT
TRBV5-6	-	13	TRBJ1-5	CASSLAGNQPQHF	TGTGCCAGCAGCTTGGCAGGGAACCAGCCCCAGCATTTT
TRBV6-1	TRBD2	17	TRBJ2-1	CASSEFPAGGSYNEQFF	TGTGCCAGCAGTGAATTCCCAGCGGGGGGCTCCTACAATGAGCAGTTCTTC
TRBV7-2	-	13	TRBJ1-2	CASSPAVGGGYTF	TGTGCCAGCAGCCCAGCTGTAGGCGGCGGCTACACCTTC
TRBV6-5	TRBD1	13	TRBJ1-5	CASSYDRDQPQHF	TGTGCCAGCAGTTACGACAGGGATCAGCCCCAGCATTTT
TRBV7-2	TRBD2	14	TRBJ2-1	CASSLGLAGVEQFF	TGTGCCAGCAGCTTAGGGCTAGCGGGAGTCGAGCAGTTCTTC
TRBV2	-	16	TRBJ2-6	CASSPLFGSGANVLTF	TGTGCCAGCAGTCCCCTGTTCGGCTCTGGGGCCAACGTCCTGACTTTC
TRBV27	-	14	TRBJ1-3	CASSLAGPGNTIYF	TGTGCCAGCAGTTTAGCGGGACCCGGAAACACCATATATTTT
TRBV2	-	16	TRBJ1-1	CASSRIRQHMNTEAFF	TGTGCCAGCAGTCGTATACGACAGCACATGAACACTGAAGCTTTCTTT
TRBV18	TRBD1	14	TRBJ1-2	CASSSTGLDEGYTF	TGTGCCAGCTCATCGACAGGGTTAGATGAAGGCTACACCTTC
TRBV7-8	TRBD1	16	TRBJ2-1	CASSLVGQGAGNEQFF	TGTGCCAGCAGCTTAGTGGGACAGGGGGCTGGCAATGAGCAGTTCTTC
TRBV30	-	13	TRBJ1-2	CAWSRGLNYGYTF	TGTGCCTGGAGCAGGGGATTAAACTATGGCTACACCTTC
TRBV7-2	-	15	TRBJ1-4	CASSRGPAGDEKLFF	TGTGCCAGCAGCCGGGGCCCAGCAGGGGACGAAAAACTGTTTTTT
TRBV19	TRBD1	14	TRBJ1-5	CASNTGGWNQPQHF	TGTGCCAGTAATACAGGGGGTTGGAATCAGCCCCAGCATTTT
TRBV7-2	TRBD1	16	TRBJ1-4	CASSHPGQGIREKLFF	TGTGCCAGCAGCCATCCGGGACAGGGCATTCGAGAAAAACTGTTTTTT
TRBV30	-	13	TRBJ1-1	CASTRVPNTEAFF	TGTGCCTCCACTCGGGTTCCGAACACTGAAGCTTTCTTT